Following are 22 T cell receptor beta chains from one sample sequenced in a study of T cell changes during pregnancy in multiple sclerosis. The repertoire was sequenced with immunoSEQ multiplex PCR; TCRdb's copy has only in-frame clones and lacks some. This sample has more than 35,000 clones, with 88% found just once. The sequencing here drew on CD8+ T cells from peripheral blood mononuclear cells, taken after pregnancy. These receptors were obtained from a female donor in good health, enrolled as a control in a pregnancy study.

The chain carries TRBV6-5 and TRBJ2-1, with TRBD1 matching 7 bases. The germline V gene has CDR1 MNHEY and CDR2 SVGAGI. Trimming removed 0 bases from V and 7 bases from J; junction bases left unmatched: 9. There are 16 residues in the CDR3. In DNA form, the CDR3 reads TGTGCCAGCAGTTACTCGATAGGGGGCCTTGCAAATGAGCAGTTCTTC. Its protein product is CASSYSIGGLANEQFF.

CDR3 DNA sequence: TGTGCCAGTGCACTAGCGGTAGAACAAGAGACCCAGTACTTC. Protein sequence: CASALAVEQETQYF. The chain has TRBV4-2 and TRBJ2-5; 8 bases map to TRBD2. There are 14 residues in the CDR3. The V and J ends lost 9 bases and 2 bases, in that order; junction bases with no gene match: 8. Germline V gene data show CDR1 as LGHNA and CDR2 as YNFKEQ.

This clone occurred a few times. The CDR3 DNA reads TGTGCCGTGGGCAGGGTGAATGGCTACACCTTC. Its protein product is CAVGRVNGYTF. The chain recombines TRBV19 with TRBJ1-2, with TRBD1 as a possible D gene (5 bases). The V end lost 11 bases, the J end lost 6 bases, and 13 bases lay between the germline ends. CDR1 and CDR2 (germline): LNHDA, SQIVND (reference sequence). The CDR3 length is 11 residues.

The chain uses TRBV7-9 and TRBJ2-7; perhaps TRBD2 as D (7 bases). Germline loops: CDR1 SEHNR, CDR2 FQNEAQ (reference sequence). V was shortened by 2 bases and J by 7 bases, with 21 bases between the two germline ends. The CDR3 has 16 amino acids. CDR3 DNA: TGTGCCAGCAGCTTACCAACGGCGGGGGCGGGGGAAGAGCAGTACTTC. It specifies CASSLPTAGAGEEQYF.

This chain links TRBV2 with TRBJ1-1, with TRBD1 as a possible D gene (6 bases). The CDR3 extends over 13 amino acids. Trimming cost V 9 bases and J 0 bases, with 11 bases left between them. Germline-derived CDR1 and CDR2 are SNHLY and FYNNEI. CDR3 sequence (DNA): TGTGCCAGAGAGGACAGTTTGAACACTGAAGCTTTCTTT. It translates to CAREDSLNTEAFF.

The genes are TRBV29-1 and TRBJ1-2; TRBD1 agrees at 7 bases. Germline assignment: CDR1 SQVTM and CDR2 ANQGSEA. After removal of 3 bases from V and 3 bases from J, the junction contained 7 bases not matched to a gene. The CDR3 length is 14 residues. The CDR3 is CSVEPITGDYGYTF. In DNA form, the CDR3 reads TGCAGCGTTGAGCCCATTACAGGGGACTATGGCTACACCTTC.

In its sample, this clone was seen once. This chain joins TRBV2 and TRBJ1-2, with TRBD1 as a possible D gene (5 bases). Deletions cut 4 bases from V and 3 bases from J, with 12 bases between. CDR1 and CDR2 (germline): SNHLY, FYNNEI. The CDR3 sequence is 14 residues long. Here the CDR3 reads CASSGNRWDYGYTF. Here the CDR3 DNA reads TGTGCCAGCAGTGGTAACAGGTGGGACTATGGCTACACCTTC.

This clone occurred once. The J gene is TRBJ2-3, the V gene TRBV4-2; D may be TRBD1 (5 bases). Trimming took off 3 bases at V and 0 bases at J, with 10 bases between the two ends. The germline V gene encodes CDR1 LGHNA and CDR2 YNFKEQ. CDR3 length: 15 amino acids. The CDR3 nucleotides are TGTGCCAGCAGCCAGGACAAGTCTAGCACAGATACGCAGTATTTT. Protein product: CASSQDKSSTDTQYF.

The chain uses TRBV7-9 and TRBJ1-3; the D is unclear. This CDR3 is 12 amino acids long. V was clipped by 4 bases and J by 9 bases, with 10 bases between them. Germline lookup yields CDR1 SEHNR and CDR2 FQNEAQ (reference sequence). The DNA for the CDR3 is TGTGCCAGCAGCTCGATCTGGAGCACCATATATTTT. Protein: CASSSIWSTIYF. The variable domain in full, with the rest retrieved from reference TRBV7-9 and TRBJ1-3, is DTGVSQNPRHKITKRGQNVTFRCDPISEHNRLYWYRQTLGQGPEFLTYFQNEAQLEKSRLLSDRFSAERPKGSFSTLEIQRTEQGDSAMYLCASSSIWSTIYFGEGSWLTVV.

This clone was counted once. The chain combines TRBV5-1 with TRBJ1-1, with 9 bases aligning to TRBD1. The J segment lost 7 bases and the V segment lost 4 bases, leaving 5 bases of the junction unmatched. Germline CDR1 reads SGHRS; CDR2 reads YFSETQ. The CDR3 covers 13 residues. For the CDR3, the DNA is TGCGCCAGCAGCACCGGGACAGGGTTTGAAGCTTTCTTT. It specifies CASSTGTGFEAFF.

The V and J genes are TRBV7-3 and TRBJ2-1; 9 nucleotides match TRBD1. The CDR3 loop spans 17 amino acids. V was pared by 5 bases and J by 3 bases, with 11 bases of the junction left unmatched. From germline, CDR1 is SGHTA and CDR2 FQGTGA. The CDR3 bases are TGTGCCAGCAGCCCATACCGCGGGACAGGGATCTACAATGAGCAGTTCTTC. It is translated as CASSPYRGTGIYNEQFF. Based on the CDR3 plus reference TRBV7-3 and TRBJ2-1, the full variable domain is GAGVSQTPSNKVTEKGKYVELRCDPISGHTALYWYRQSLGQGPEFLIYFQGTGAADDSGLPNDRFFAVRPEGSVSTLKIQRTERGDSAVYLCASSPYRGTGIYNEQFFGPGTRLTVL.

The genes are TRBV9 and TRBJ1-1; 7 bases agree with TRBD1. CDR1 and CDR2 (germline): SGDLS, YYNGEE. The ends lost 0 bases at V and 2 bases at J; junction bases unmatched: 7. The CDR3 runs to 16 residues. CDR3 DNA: TGTGCCAGCAGCGTAGCAAGGACAGGCGCTAACACTGAAGCTTTCTTT. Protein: CASSVARTGANTEAFF.

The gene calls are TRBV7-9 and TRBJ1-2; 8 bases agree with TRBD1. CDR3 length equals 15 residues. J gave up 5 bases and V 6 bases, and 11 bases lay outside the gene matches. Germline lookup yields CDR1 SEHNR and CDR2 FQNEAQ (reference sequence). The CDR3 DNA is TGTGCCAGCAGTCAAGGACAGGGATCGAATTATGGCTACACCTTC. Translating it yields CASSQGQGSNYGYTF.

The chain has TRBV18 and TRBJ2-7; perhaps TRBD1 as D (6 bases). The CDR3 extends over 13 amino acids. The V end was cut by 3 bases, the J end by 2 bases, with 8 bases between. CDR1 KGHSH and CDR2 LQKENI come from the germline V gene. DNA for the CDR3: TGTGCCAGCTCACCGGACAGCACCTACGAGCAGTACTTC. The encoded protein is CASSPDSTYEQYF.

The CDR3: CASSFGLYEQYF. The DNA of the CDR3 is TGTGCCAGCAGCTTCGGACTGTACGAGCAGTACTTC. The chain links TRBV5-4 to TRBJ2-7; TRBD2 might be the D (5 bases). This CDR3 comprises 12 residues. Germline CDR1 is SGHNT and CDR2 is YYREEE (reference sequence). V was cut by 2 bases and J by 4 bases, with 7 bases left in between.

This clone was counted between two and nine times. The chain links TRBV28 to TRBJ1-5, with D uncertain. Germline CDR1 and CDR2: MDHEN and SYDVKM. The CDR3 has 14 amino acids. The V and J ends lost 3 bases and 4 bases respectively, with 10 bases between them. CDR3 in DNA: TGTGCCAGCAGTTTTTCCCGGACTAATCAGCCCCAGCATTTT. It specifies CASSFSRTNQPQHF.

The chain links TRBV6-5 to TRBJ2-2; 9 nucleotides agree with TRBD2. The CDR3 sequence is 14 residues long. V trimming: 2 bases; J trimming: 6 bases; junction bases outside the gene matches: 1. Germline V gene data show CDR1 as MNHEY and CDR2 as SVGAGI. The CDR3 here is CASSYAGGAGELFF. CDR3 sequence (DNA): TGTGCCAGCAGTTACGCGGGGGGGGCCGGGGAGCTGTTTTTT.

CDR3 amino acids: CASSSAGPNEQFF. The CDR3 nucleotides read TGTGCCAGCAGTTCGGCAGGGCCCAATGAGCAGTTCTTC. V is TRBV27 and J is TRBJ2-1; possibly TRBD1 for D (5 bases). Germline V gives CDR1 MNHEY, CDR2 SMNVEV (reference sequence). This CDR3 spans 13 amino acids. Between the trimmed V and J ends, which lost 4 bases and 6 bases, there was a span of 10 bases.

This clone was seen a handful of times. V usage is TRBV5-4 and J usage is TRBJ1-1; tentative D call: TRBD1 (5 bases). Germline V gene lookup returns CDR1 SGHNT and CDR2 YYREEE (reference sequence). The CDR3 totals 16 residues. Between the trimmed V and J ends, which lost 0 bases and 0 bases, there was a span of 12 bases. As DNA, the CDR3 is TGTGCCAGCAGCTTGGGGGGGGTAGACTTGAACACTGAAGCTTTCTTT. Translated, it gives CASSLGGVDLNTEAFF.

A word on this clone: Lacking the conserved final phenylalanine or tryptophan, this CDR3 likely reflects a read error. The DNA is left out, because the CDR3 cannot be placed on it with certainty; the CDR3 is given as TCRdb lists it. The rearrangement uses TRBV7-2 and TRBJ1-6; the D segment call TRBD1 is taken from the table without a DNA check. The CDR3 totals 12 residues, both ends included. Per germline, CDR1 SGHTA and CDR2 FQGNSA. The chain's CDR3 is CASSSPAGQGAV.

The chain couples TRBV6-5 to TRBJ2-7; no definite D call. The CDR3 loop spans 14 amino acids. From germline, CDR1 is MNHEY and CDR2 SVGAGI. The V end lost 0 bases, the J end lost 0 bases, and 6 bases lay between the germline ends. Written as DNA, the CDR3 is TGTGCCAGCAGTTACTCGAAGAGCTCCTACGAGCAGTACTTC. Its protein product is CASSYSKSSYEQYF.

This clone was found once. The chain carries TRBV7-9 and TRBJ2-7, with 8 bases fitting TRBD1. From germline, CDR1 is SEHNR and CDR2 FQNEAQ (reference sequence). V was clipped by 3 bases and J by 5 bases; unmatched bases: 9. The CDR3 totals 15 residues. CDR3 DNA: TGTGCCAGCAGCTTGGCCATCCAGGGGGCCGACGAGCAGTACTTC. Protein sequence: CASSLAIQGADEQYF.